This passage covers 10 T cell receptor beta chains from one sample sequenced in a study of early T cells in non-severe SARS-CoV-2 infection. TCRdb used MiXCR to reprocess the 5' RACE reads, holding one entry per CDR3 protein. The table shows approximately 90,000 distinct CDR3 sequences, with over 15% occurring only once. The sample in question was whole blood, obtained at baseline. These receptors were taken from an adult who was a healthcare worker with PCR-confirmed SARS-CoV-2 infection or an uninfected control (not recorded which).

The chain combines TRBV20-1 with TRBJ1-2; 9 bases map to TRBD1. Germline V gene lookup returns CDR1 DFQATT and CDR2 SNEGSKA (reference sequence). The CDR3 extends over 14 amino acids. Trimming at V came to 6 bases and at J to 6 bases, leaving 11 bases not matched to a gene. The CDR3 coding sequence is TGCAGTGCCGCAACCGGGGACAGGGCGAATGGCTACACCTTC. Protein sequence: CSAATGDRANGYTF.

The chain recombines TRBV4-1 with TRBJ1-1, with D tentatively TRBD1 (6 bases). Between the trimmed V and J ends, which lost 2 bases and 6 bases, there was a span of 13 bases. CDR3 length: 14 residues. Germline V gene sequence: CDR1 MGHRA, CDR2 YSYEKL. The CDR3 is CASSQIPGAAEAFF. CDR3 coding DNA: TGCGCCAGCAGCCAAATTCCAGGGGCTGCTGAAGCTTTCTTT.

This chain links TRBV19 with TRBJ2-1; tentative D call: TRBD2 (5 bases). Germline V CDR1 and CDR2: LNHDA, SQIVND (reference sequence). Trimming stripped 9 bases from V and 1 base from J, with 7 bases between. The CDR3 is 12 residues long. This CDR3 reads CASGNSYNEQFF. CDR3 DNA sequence: TGTGCCAGCGGGAATTCCTACAATGAGCAGTTCTTC.

This chain links TRBV6-2 or TRBV6-3 with TRBJ1-2; the D is unclear. The CDR3 spans 14 residues. Germline loops: CDR1 MNHEY, CDR2 SVGEGT. Trimming removed 0 bases at V and 2 bases at J, with 7 bases between. The DNA for the CDR3 is TGTGCCAGCAGTTACTCGACATCGAACTATGGCTACACCTTC. This encodes CASSYSTSNYGYTF.

This clonotype was counted a few times. This chain connects TRBV9 to TRBJ2-3; D is undetermined. V lost 2 bases, J lost 8 bases, and 18 bases lay in between. Germline V gene data show CDR1 as SGDLS and CDR2 as YYNGEE. The CDR3 totals 15 residues. CDR3 coding DNA: TGTGCCAGCAGCGTTGCTCCGGGTTTTTCGAGTACGCAGTATTTT. Protein product: CASSVAPGFSSTQYF.

The chain has TRBV12-3 or TRBV12-4 and TRBJ2-1, with TRBD2 matching over 10 bases. There are 16 residues in the CDR3. Trimming at V came to 5 bases and at J to 3 bases, leaving 7 bases not matched to a gene. As DNA, the CDR3 is TGTGCCAGCAGTACTGGACTAGCGGTTATCTACAATGAGCAGTTCTTC. Translating it yields CASSTGLAVIYNEQFF.

This clonotype occurred a few times. J is TRBJ2-7 and V is TRBV10-3; 9 nucleotides line up with TRBD1. V trimming: 0 bases; J trimming: 5 bases; junction bases outside the gene matches: 5. The germline CDR1 and CDR2 sequences are ENHRY and SYGVKD. The CDR3 runs 15 residues. The CDR3 nucleotides are TGTGCCATCAGTGAGTCCCAGGACAGGGGACACGAGCAGTACTTC. It yields the protein CAISESQDRGHEQYF.

This clonotype was observed a handful of times. This sequence joins TRBV7-3 and TRBJ2-3; 13 bases are a match to TRBD2. This CDR3 is 16 amino acids long. V was pared by 5 bases and J by 10 bases, with 12 bases of the junction left unmatched. The germline V gene has CDR1 SGHTA and CDR2 FQGTGA. The CDR3 loop is CASSPRGTSGMVSQYF. The CDR3 DNA reads TGTGCCAGCAGCCCCCGGGGGACTAGCGGGATGGTGTCGCAGTATTTT.

This clonotype has just a few counts. V gene TRBV6-2 or TRBV6-3 combines with J gene TRBJ2-6; D call uncertain. Deletions cut 2 bases from V and 7 bases from J, with 6 bases between. This CDR3 comprises 13 residues. Germline V CDR1 and CDR2: MNHEY, SVGEGT. In DNA form, the CDR3 reads TGTGCCAGCAGTTACCAAGAAGCCAACGTCCTGACTTTC. This codes for CASSYQEANVLTF.

The V and J genes are TRBV7-8 and TRBJ2-7, with 11 nucleotides matching TRBD2. This CDR3 is built from 19 residues. Trimming cost V 5 bases and J 0 bases; bases outside gene matches: 15. Germline CDR1 and CDR2: SGHVS and FQNEAQ. The CDR3 spells CASSPTGVAGGPVSYEQYF. The CDR3, as DNA: TGTGCCAGCAGCCCAACTGGGGTAGCGGGAGGGCCCGTCTCCTACGAGCAGTACTTC.